Listed here are 19 T cell receptor beta chains from one sample, sequenced in a study of T cells after yellow fever vaccination. One entry per CDR3 protein results from TCRdb running MiXCR on the 5' RACE reads. The profile shows under 150,000 distinct CDR3 sequences, 7.7% of them singletons. The material was CD4+ T cells sorted from PBMCs, obtained 5 days after the yellow fever booster vaccination. These receptors all stem from a man aged 25-40 years who received the YFV17D yellow fever vaccine.

This clonotype showed up just a few times. This chain joins TRBV18 and TRBJ2-5, with D tentatively TRBD2 (6 bases). Trimming left V 0 bases short and J 4 bases short, with 15 bases between. The CDR3 contains 16 residues. The germline CDR1 and CDR2 sequences are KGHSH and LQKENI. The CDR3 DNA reads TGTGCCAGCTCACCACCCGGACTAAAACTTCGAGAGACCCAGTACTTC. Its protein product is CASSPPGLKLRETQYF. The whole variable domain, filled in from reference TRBV18 and TRBJ2-5, reads NAGVMQNPRHLVRRRGQEARLRCSPMKGHSHVYWYRQLPEEGLKFMVYLQKENIIDESGMPKERFSAEFPKEGPSILRIQQVVRGDSAAYFCASSPPGLKLRETQYFGPGTRLLVL.

V gene TRBV12-3 or TRBV12-4 combines with J gene TRBJ2-3; TRBD2 agrees at 13 bases. With 3 bases clipped from V and 2 bases from J, the junction kept 8 bases outside the gene matches. CDR3 size: 18 residues. In nucleotides, the CDR3 is TGTGCCAGCAGTTTGCGTACCACTAGCGGGAGGGCCACAGATACGCAGTATTTT. Its protein is CASSLRTTSGRATDTQYF.

This clonotype was seen more than once but under ten times. The genes are TRBV7-3 and TRBJ1-2, with 8 bases aligning to TRBD1. V gave up 5 bases and J gave up 5 bases; unmatched junction bases: 7. The germline gives CDR1 SGHTA, CDR2 FQGTGA. The CDR3 is 14 amino acids. The CDR3 DNA sequence: TGTGCCAGCAGCCCCGCCGGACAGGGTTATGGCTACACCTTC. It specifies CASSPAGQGYGYTF.

The table lists this clonotype with many counts. The chain is built from TRBV5-6 and TRBJ1-2; D ambiguous. CDR1 and CDR2 from the germline V gene are SGHDT and YYEEEE. Trimming shortened V by 4 bases and J by 6 bases, and 16 bases separated the two germline ends. The CDR3 loop spans 14 amino acids. This CDR3 reads CASSAPTDGDGYTF. Written as DNA, the CDR3 is TGTGCCAGCAGCGCCCCCACGGATGGGGATGGCTACACCTTC.

This clonotype was counted only a few times. The rearrangement joins TRBV4-2 to TRBJ2-3; 7 bases line up with TRBD2. CDR3 size: 19 residues. Trimming took 1 base from V and 2 from J; bases not matched to a gene: 15. Germline V gene sequence: CDR1 LGHNA, CDR2 YNFKEQ. CDR3 protein: CASSQATLSRDYYTDTQYF. The CDR3 nucleotides read TGTGCCAGCAGCCAAGCTACTCTTAGTAGGGACTACTACACAGATACGCAGTATTTT.

The chain uses TRBV10-1 and TRBJ2-7; D could derive from TRBD1 or TRBD2 (5 bases each). Trimming removed 2 bases from V and 8 bases from J, with 16 bases in between. Germline values: CDR1 WNHNN, CDR2 SYGVQD (reference sequence). This CDR3 is built from 14 residues. Here the CDR3 reads CASSEVGGPLKQYF. CDR3 sequence (DNA): TGCGCCAGCAGTGAGGTTGGGGGTCCATTAAAGCAGTACTTC.

This clonotype was recorded at least ten times. The chain uses TRBV5-4 and TRBJ2-2; D may be TRBD1 (5 bases). This CDR3 spans 14 amino acids. V lost 3 bases and J lost 6, with 12 bases in between. Germline CDR1 SGHNT, CDR2 YYREEE (reference sequence). The CDR3 DNA follows: TGTGCCAGCAGCTGGGGCAGAGACGCCGGGGAGCTGTTTTTT. This gives the protein CASSWGRDAGELFF.

Regarding this clonotype: One end of the junction does not line up with germline, which may come from a read error. The chain couples TRBV7-2 to TRBJ2-7; 8 positions match TRBD2. CDR3 length: 14 residues. The V gene's germline CDR1 is SGHTA and CDR2 FQGNSA. CDR3 sequence: CASSSGGPAYEQNF. For the CDR3, the DNA is TGTGCCAGCAGCTCGGGAGGGCCCGCCTACGAGCAGAACTTC.

This clonotype was seen many times. The chain joins TRBV5-1 to TRBJ2-7; maybe TRBD2 (6 bases). The CDR3 has 14 amino acids. CDR1 and CDR2 from the germline V gene are SGHRS and YFSETQ. V dropped 7 bases and J dropped 5 bases, with 19 bases sitting between them. The CDR3 DNA reads TGCGCCAGCGGGGCCGGGGGAACGATCCACGAGCAGTACTTC. It translates to CASGAGGTIHEQYF. Drawing the rest from reference TRBV5-1 and TRBJ2-7, the complete variable domain is KAGVTQTPRYLIKTRGQQVTLSCSPISGHRSVSWYQQTPGQGLQFLFEYFSETQRNKGNFPGRFSGRQFSNSRSEMNVSTLELGDSALYLCASGAGGTIHEQYFGPGTRLTVT.

In this sample, this clonotype turned up many times. The rearrangement links TRBV12-3 or TRBV12-4 to TRBJ2-1; 9 positions match TRBD1. The CDR3 is made up of 15 amino acids. Trimming cost V 1 base and J 9 bases; bases outside gene matches: 7. The CDR3 region is CASSLGGTGNTEQFF. CDR3 coding DNA: TGTGCCAGCAGTTTAGGGGGGACAGGGAATACTGAGCAGTTCTTC.

This clonotype was seen at least ten times. The genes are TRBV19 and TRBJ2-1; D is uncertain. Germline V CDR1 and CDR2: LNHDA, SQIVND (reference sequence). The ends were cut back, 5 bases at V and 4 bases at J, with 12 bases in the middle. The CDR3 runs 14 residues. The CDR3 DNA sequence: TGTGCCAGTAGTGAGGTTCCAGCTTACAATGAGCAGTTCTTC. It codes for CASSEVPAYNEQFF.

This clonotype was seen many times. The CDR3 coding sequence is TGCAGTGCTAGAGGTCCTAGCGGGAGGGGCCTCCCCGATACGCAGTATTTT. Translating it yields CSARGPSGRGLPDTQYF. This chain uses TRBV20-1 with TRBJ2-3; 12 bases map to TRBD2. This CDR3 contains 17 residues. Germline V gene data show CDR1 as DFQATT and CDR2 as SNEGSKA (reference sequence). The J segment lost 6 bases and the V segment lost 1 base, leaving 11 bases of the junction unmatched.

The table lists this clonotype with many counts. V is TRBV6-2 or TRBV6-3 and J is TRBJ2-1, with 9 bases lining up with TRBD2. CDR3 length equals 19 residues. Unmatched junction bases numbered 17, after V lost 6 bases and J lost 2 bases. Germline V gene data show CDR1 as MNHEY and CDR2 as SVGEGT. The CDR3, as DNA: TGTGCCAGCAGCGATCCGGCGGCTAGCGGGACGTCCGCCTACAATGAGCAGTTCTTC. It yields the protein CASSDPAASGTSAYNEQFF.

This clonotype has ten or more counts. The genes are TRBV2 and TRBJ2-3; D uncertain. The CDR3 sequence is 13 residues long. Germline V gene data show CDR1 as SNHLY and CDR2 as FYNNEI. Trimming took 4 bases from V and 0 from J, leaving 5 bases between them. DNA for the CDR3: TGTGCCAGCAGTGGGGTCAGCACAGATACGCAGTATTTT. This sequence encodes CASSGVSTDTQYF.

V is TRBV30 and J is TRBJ2-2; D call uncertain. Trimming took off 2 bases at V and 0 bases at J, with 10 bases between the two ends. Germline-derived CDR1 and CDR2 are GTSNPN and SVGIG (reference sequence). This CDR3 has 15 amino acids. The CDR3 DNA reads TGTGCCTGGAGTTATGGAGTGGCGAACACCGGGGAGCTGTTTTTT. It codes for CAWSYGVANTGELFF.

There are a few counts of this clonotype. The chain joins TRBV27 to TRBJ1-4, with D possibly matching TRBD1 (5 bases). There are 15 residues in the CDR3. Germline V gene lookup returns CDR1 MNHEY and CDR2 SMNVEV (reference sequence). The V end lost 2 bases, the J end lost 7 bases, and 14 bases lay between the germline ends. CDR3 sequence (DNA): TGTGCCAGCAGTTTAATCCGGGGAAGGGGTGAAAAACTGTTTTTT. Encoded protein: CASSLIRGRGEKLFF.

This clonotype occurred many times. The chain recombines TRBV10-2 with TRBJ2-5; D is uncertain. Germline V lookup: CDR1 WSHSY, CDR2 SAAADI. CDR3 size: 13 residues. V lost 6 bases, J lost 3 bases, and 11 bases lay in between. DNA for the CDR3: TGCGCCAGCAGCCTGCTAGGAGAAGAGACCCAGTACTTC. It codes for CASSLLGEETQYF.

In this sample, this clonotype turned up many times. This chain links TRBV20-1 with TRBJ1-2; D is undetermined. The CDR3 is made up of 12 amino acids. Trimming removed 5 bases at V and 8 bases at J, with 15 bases between. The V gene's germline CDR1 is DFQATT and CDR2 SNEGSKA (reference sequence). CDR3 sequence (DNA): TGCAGTGCTGCCGACCCTGAAGAAGGCTACACCTTC. It codes for CSAADPEEGYTF.

The V and J genes are TRBV7-9 and TRBJ2-3; either TRBD1 or TRBD2 may fit D (5 bases each). The V end lost 0 bases, the J end lost 4 bases, and 5 bases lay between the germline ends. The length of the CDR3 is 13 residues. Germline CDR1 is SEHNR and CDR2 is FQNEAQ (reference sequence). The CDR3 DNA sequence: TGTGCCAGCAGCTTAGCGGGACCAGATACGCAGTATTTT. It codes for CASSLAGPDTQYF. The full variable domain, in which reference TRBV7-9 and TRBJ2-3 provide the parts outside the CDR3, is DTGVSQNPRHKITKRGQNVTFRCDPISEHNRLYWYRQTLGQGPEFLTYFQNEAQLEKSRLLSDRFSAERPKGSFSTLEIQRTEQGDSAMYLCASSLAGPDTQYFGPGTRLTVL.